This is a list of T cell receptor beta chains from one sample in a study of low-dose radiotherapy and immunotherapy resistance in tumors. One entry per CDR3 protein, called by TCRdb with MiXCR from the reads. The sample carries some 38,000 distinct CDR3 sequences, about 20% recorded once. The sample was PBMCs, taken after low-dose radiotherapy plus immunotherapy. These TCRs come from a female donor with ovarian cancer. Each CDR3 is given with its conserved first and last residue. The D gene is left open where the match is weak. Size values are once, few and many counts, or a class for expanded clones, and some rows have none.

>many|NA|TRBV10-3|13|TRBJ2-2
CAISPGRSGELFF
TGTGCCATCAGTCCAGGGCGCTCCGGGGAGCTGTTTTTT
>many|NA|TRBV3-1|15|TRBJ2-7
CASSQALLEAYEQYF
TGTGCCAGCAGCCAGGCCCTCTTAGAGGCCTACGAGCAGTACTTC
>many|TRBD2|TRBV12-3/TRBV12-4|15|TRBJ2-1
CASSFGTSGRNEQFF
TGTGCCAGCAGTTTTGGGACTAGCGGGAGAAATGAGCAGTTCTTC
>few|TRBD1|TRBV27|16|TRBJ2-2
CASSLSRRQGSGELFF
TGTGCCAGCAGTTTATCGAGGCGACAGGGCTCCGGGGAGCTGTTTTTT
>many|NA|TRBV18|16|TRBJ1-5
CASSPPGRAENQPQHF
TGTGCCAGCTCACCACCAGGTCGGGCAGAGAATCAGCCCCAGCATTTT
>many|NA|TRBV18|15|TRBJ1-2
CASSPSTETSRGYTF
TGTGCCAGCTCACCTAGCACCGAGACTTCTCGTGGCTACACCTTC
>NA|NA|TRBV6-8|14|TRBJ2-1
CASSGRGGGNEQFF
TGTGCCAGCAGTGGTAGGGGAGGGGGCAATGAGCAGTTCTTC
>many|NA|TRBV6-5|14|TRBJ2-2
CASRISWAAGELFF
TGTGCCAGCAGAATATCCTGGGCTGCCGGGGAGCTGTTTTTT
>many|NA|TRBV7-2|15|TRBJ1-4
CASSRDPGSDEKLFF
TGTGCCAGCAGCCGGGACCCAGGATCCGATGAAAAACTGTTTTTT
>many|TRBD1|TRBV4-2|16|TRBJ2-2
CASSRTGGDPTGELFF
TGTGCCAGCAGCCGTACAGGGGGCGACCCCACCGGGGAGCTGTTTTTT
>many|TRBD2|TRBV28|14|TRBJ2-3
CASSLAGEADTQYF
TGTGCCAGCAGTTTAGCGGGAGAGGCAGATACGCAGTATTTT
>many|NA|TRBV20-1|14|TRBJ2-3
CSARDGGSTDTQYF
TGCAGTGCTAGAGATGGCGGGAGCACAGATACGCAGTATTTT
>NA|NA|TRBV29-1|14|TRBJ2-3
CSVQFGPSTDTQYF
TGCAGCGTGCAGTTTGGTCCGAGCACAGATACGCAGTATTTT
>many|NA|TRBV11-2|13|TRBJ2-3
CASSLDISRSVYF
TGTGCCAGCAGCTTAGATATTTCTCGTAGCGTGTATTTT
>many|TRBD1|TRBV18|15|TRBJ2-7
CASSQGGTGLYEQYF
TGTGCCAGCTCACAGGGGGGGACAGGGCTCTACGAGCAGTACTTC
>many|NA|TRBV12-3/TRBV12-4|13|TRBJ2-1
CASSPVGYNEQFF
TGTGCCAGCAGTCCGGTCGGATACAATGAGCAGTTCTTC
>many|NA|TRBV20-1|12|TRBJ2-7
CSADTGFDEQYF
TGCAGTGCTGATACAGGGTTCGACGAGCAGTACTTC
>medium-sized|TRBD1|TRBV5-8|15|TRBJ1-1
CASSRRQGAGTEAFF
TGTGCCAGCAGCCGTCGACAGGGGGCCGGCACTGAAGCTTTCTTT
>NA|TRBD1|TRBV5-1|14|TRBJ2-7
CASSLDRGHYEQYF
TGCGCCAGCAGCTTGGACAGGGGGCACTACGAGCAGTACTTC
>many|TRBD2|TRBV5-1|15|TRBJ2-1
CASTLAGSSYNEQFF
TGCGCCAGCACCCTAGCGGGCAGCTCCTACAATGAGCAGTTCTTC